The clone carrying this TCR beta chain turned up a few times. The sample originates from a study of blood T cell repertoires in COVID-19. For the study at large: Acute and convalescent COVID-19 samples came from the United States, Italy and Spain. Nucleic acid was either cDNA or gDNA, and it came from T cells, B-cell-depleted T cells, or PBMCs.

Authors' analysis steps: Amplifying reference gene primers gave estimates of nucleated cell counts. Method: immunoSEQ multiplex PCR; TCRdb's copy keeps in-frame clones and lacks some. V and J calls and clone size follow that table, whereas D and trimming were derived from the DNA. The sample has more than 150,000 clones, around nine tenths seen once. Trimming removed 3 bases at V and 4 bases at J, with 13 bases between. The CDR3 spans 15 residues. CDR1 is SGHTA, CDR2 FQGTGA, per germline. This receptor was identified in a young woman who had recovered from COVID-19. This rearrangement joins TRBV7-3 to TRBJ2-1; a weak D match, TRBD2 (5 bases). Specimen: peripheral blood. The CDR3: CASSFRETGYNEQFF. CDR3 nucleotide sequence: TGTGCCAGCAGCTTCCGGGAAACCGGTTACAATGAGCAGTTCTTC.